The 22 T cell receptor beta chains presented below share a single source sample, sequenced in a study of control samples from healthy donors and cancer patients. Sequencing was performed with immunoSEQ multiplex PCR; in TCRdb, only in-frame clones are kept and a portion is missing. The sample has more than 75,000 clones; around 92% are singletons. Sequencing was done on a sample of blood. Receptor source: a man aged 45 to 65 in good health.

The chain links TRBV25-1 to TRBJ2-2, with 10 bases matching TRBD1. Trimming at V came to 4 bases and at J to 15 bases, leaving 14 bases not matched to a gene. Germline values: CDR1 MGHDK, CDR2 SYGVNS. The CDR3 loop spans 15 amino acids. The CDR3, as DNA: TGTGCCAGCAGTGTCGCCGGGACAGGGGTCTACCTGATGTTTTTT. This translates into CASSVAGTGVYLMFF.

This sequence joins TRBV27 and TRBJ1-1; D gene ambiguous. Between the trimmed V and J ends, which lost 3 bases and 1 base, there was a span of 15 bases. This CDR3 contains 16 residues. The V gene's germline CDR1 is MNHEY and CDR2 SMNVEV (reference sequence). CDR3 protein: CASSFREPGKNTEAFF. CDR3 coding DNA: TGTGCCAGCAGTTTCCGGGAGCCGGGGAAGAACACTGAAGCTTTCTTT.

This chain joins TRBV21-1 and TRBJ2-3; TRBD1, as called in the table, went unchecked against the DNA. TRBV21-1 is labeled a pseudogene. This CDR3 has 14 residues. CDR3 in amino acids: CASGLQGGTDTQYF. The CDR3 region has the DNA TGTGCCAGCGGATTACAGGGGGGCACAGATACGCAGTATTTT.

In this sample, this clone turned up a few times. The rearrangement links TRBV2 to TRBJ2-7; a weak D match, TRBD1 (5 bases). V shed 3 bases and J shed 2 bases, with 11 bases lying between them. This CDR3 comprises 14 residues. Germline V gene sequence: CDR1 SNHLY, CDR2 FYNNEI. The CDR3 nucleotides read TGTGCCAGCAGTGATTTGACAGTTACCTACGAGCAGTACTTC. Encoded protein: CASSDLTVTYEQYF.

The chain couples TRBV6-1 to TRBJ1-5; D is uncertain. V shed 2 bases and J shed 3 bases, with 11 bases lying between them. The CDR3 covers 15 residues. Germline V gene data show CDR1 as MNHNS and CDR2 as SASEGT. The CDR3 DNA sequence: TGTGCCAGCAGTGAATACGGACGGGACAATCAGCCCCAGCATTTT. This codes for CASSEYGRDNQPQHF.

CDR3 DNA sequence: TGTGCCAGCAGTGAACGGGGGACCGGGGAGCTGTTTTTT. Translated, it gives CASSERGTGELFF. The chain carries TRBV2 and TRBJ2-2, with TRBD2 as a possible D gene (6 bases). The CDR3 is made up of 13 amino acids. V shed 2 bases and J shed 5 bases, with 6 bases lying between them. Germline V CDR1 and CDR2: SNHLY, FYNNEI. The entire variable domain, with the rest obtained from reference TRBV2 and TRBJ2-2, is as follows: EPEVTQTPSHQVTQMGQEVILRCVPISNHLYFYWYRQILGQKVEFLVSFYNNEISEKSEIFDDQFSVERPDGSNFTLKIRSTKLEDSAMYFCASSERGTGELFFGEGSRLTVL.

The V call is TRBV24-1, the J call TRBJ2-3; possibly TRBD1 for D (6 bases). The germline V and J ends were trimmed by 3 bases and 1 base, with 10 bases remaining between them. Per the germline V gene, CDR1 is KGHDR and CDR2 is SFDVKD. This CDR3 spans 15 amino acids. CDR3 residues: CATSDPTGRTDTQYF. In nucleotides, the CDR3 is TGTGCCACCAGTGATCCGACAGGCCGCACAGATACGCAGTATTTT.

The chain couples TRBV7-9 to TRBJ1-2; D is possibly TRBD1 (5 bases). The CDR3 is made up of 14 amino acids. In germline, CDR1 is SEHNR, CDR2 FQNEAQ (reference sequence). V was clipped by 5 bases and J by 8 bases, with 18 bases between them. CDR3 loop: CASSAGTASGGYTF. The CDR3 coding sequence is TGTGCCAGCAGCGCTGGGACGGCCTCCGGGGGCTACACCTTC.

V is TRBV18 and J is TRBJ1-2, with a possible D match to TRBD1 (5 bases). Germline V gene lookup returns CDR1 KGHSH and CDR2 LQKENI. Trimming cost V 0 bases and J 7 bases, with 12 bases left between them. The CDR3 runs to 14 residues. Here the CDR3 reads CASSPPNRGLGYTF. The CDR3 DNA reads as TGTGCCAGCTCACCACCTAATCGGGGACTTGGCTACACCTTC.

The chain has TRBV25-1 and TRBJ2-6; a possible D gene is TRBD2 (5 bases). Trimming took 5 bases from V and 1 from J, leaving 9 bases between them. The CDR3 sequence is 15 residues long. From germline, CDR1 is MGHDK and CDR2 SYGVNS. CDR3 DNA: TGTGCCAGCAGTACTCGGAGGTCTGGGGCCAACGTCCTGACTTTC. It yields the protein CASSTRRSGANVLTF.

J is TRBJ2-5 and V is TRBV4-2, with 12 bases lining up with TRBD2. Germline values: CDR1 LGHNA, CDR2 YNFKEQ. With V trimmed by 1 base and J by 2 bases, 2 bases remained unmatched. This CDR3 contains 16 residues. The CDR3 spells CASSQGTSGAQETQYF. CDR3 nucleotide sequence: TGTGCCAGCAGCCAAGGGACTAGCGGGGCGCAAGAGACCCAGTACTTC.

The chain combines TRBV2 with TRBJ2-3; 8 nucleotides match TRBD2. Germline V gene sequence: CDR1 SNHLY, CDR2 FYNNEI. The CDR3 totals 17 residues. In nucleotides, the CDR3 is TGTGCTTATCTCCGGACTAGCAGTTACTCTAGCACAGATACGCAGTATTTT. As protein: CAYLRTSSYSSTDTQYF.

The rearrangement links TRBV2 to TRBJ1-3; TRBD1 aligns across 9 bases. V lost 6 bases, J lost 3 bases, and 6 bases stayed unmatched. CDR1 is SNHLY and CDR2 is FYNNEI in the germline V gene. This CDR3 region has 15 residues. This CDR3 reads CASRETGGIGNTIYF. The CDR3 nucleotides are TGTGCCAGCAGGGAAACAGGGGGCATTGGAAACACCATATATTTT.

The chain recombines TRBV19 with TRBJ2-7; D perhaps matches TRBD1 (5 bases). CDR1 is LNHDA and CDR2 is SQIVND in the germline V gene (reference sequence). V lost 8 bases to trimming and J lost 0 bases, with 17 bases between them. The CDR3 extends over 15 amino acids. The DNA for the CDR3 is TGTGCCAGTGGTACAGGCCTTAGGAGCTCCTACGAGCAGTACTTC. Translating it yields CASGTGLRSSYEQYF.

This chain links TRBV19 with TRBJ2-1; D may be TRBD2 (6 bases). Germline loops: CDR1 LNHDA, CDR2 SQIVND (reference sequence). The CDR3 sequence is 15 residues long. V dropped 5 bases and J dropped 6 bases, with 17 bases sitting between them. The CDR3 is CASSPKGLPGNEQFF. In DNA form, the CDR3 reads TGTGCCAGTAGTCCAAAGGGACTGCCGGGCAATGAGCAGTTCTTC. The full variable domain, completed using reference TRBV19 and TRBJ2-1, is DGGITQSPKYLFRKEGQNVTLSCEQNLNHDAMYWYRQDPGQGLRLIYYSQIVNDFQKGDIAEGYSVSREKKESFPLTVTSAQKNPTAFYLCASSPKGLPGNEQFFGPGTRLTVL.

CDR3 nucleotides: TGTGCCAGCAGACCGACAGGGGCGACATATAATTCACCCCTCCACTTT. As protein: CASRPTGATYNSPLHF. The chain uses TRBV27 and TRBJ1-6, with 8 bases identical to TRBD1. V lost 6 bases and J lost 4; bases outside the gene matches: 8. This CDR3 comprises 16 residues. Germline V CDR1 and CDR2: MNHEY, SMNVEV (reference sequence).

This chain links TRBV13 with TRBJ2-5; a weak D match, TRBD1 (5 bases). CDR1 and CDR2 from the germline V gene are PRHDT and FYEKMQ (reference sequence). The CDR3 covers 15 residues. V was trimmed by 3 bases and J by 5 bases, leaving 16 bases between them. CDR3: CASSLDMQLEETQYF. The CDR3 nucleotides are TGTGCCAGCAGCTTGGACATGCAGCTTGAGGAGACCCAGTACTTC.

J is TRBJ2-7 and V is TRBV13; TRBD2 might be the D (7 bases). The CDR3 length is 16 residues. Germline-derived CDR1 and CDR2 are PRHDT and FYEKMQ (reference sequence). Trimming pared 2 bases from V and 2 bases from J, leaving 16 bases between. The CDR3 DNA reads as TGTGCCAGCAGCTTAAGGGGGGGCAATAGCGCCTACGAGCAGTACTTC. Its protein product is CASSLRGGNSAYEQYF.

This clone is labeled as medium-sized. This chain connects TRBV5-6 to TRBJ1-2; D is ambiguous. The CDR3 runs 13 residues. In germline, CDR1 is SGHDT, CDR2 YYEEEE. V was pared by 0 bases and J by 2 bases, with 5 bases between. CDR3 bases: TGTGCCAGCAGCTTGGATCAGAACTATGGCTACACCTTC. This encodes CASSLDQNYGYTF. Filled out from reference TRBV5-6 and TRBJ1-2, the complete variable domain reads DAGVTQSPTHLIKTRGQQVTLRCSPKSGHDTVSWYQQALGQGPQFIFQYYEEEERQRGNFPDRFSGHQFPNYSSELNVNALLLGDSALYLCASSLDQNYGYTFGSGTRLTVV.

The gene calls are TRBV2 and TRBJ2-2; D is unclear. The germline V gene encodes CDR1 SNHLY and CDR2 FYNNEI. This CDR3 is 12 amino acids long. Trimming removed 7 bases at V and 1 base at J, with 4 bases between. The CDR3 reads CASMRNTGELFF. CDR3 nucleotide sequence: TGTGCCAGCATGCGGAACACCGGGGAGCTGTTTTTT.

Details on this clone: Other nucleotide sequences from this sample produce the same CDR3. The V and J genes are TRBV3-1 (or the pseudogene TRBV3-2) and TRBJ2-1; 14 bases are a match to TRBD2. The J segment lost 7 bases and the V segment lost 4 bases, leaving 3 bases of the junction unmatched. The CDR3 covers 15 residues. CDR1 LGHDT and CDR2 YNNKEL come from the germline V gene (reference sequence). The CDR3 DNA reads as TGTGCCAGCAGCCTGACTAGCGGGGGGGCGAATGAGCAGTTCTTC. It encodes CASSLTSGGANEQFF.

The DNA of the CDR3 is TGTGCCAGCAGTGATCCCCGACAGGGTAGTTCCGGAAACACCATATATTTT. Amino acid sequence: CASSDPRQGSSGNTIYF. This chain links TRBV6-1 with TRBJ1-3; 7 bases fit TRBD1. Germline CDR1 reads MNHNS; CDR2 reads SASEGT. The CDR3 totals 17 residues. J was trimmed by 4 bases and V by 3 bases; bases with no gene match: 12.